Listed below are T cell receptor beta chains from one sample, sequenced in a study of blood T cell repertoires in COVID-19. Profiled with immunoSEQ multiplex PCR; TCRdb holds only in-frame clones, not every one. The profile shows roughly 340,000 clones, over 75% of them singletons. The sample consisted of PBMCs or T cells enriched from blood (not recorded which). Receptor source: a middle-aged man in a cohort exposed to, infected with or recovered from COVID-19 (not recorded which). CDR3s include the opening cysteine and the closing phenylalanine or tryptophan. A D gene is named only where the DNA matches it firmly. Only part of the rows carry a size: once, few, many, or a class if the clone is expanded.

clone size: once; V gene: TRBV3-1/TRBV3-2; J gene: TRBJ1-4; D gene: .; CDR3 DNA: TGTGCCAGCAGCCTCTACGCCGCAACTAATGAAAAACTGTTTTTT; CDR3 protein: CASSLYAATNEKLFF
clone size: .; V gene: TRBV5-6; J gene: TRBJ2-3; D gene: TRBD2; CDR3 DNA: TGTGCCAGCAGCCCAGGCGGGAGCGGGACAGATACGCAGTATTTT; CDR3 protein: CASSPGGSGTDTQYF
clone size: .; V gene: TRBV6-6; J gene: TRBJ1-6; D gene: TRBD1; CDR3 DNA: TGTGCCAGCAGTGTTACAGGGGGCTCCTATAATTCACCCCTCCACTTT; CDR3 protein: CASSVTGGSYNSPLHF
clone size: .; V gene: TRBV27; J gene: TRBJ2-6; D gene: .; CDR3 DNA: TGTGCCAGCAGTTCTCCTACCCTAGGCGTCTCTGGGGCCAACGTCCTGACTTTC; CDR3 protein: CASSSPTLGVSGANVLTF
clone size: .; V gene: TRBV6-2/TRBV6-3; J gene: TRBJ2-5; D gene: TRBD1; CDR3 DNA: TGTGCCAGCAGTTACGTGGTCGGCAGGGGGCAGGAAGAGACCCAGTACTTC; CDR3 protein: CASSYVVGRGQEETQYF
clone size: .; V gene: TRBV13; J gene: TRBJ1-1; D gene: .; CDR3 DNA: TGTGCCAGCAGCCTACAGCACGAAAACACTGAAGCTTTCTTT; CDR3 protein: CASSLQHENTEAFF
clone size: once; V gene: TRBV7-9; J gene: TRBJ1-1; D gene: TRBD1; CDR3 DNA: TGTGCCAGCAGCTCCGGGACAGTTCAGAACACTGAAGCTTTCTTT; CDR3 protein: CASSSGTVQNTEAFF
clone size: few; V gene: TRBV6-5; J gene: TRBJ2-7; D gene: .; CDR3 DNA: TGTGCCAGCAGTCCCGGGGCTAGCGAGACCTACGAGCAGTACTTC; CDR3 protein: CASSPGASETYEQYF
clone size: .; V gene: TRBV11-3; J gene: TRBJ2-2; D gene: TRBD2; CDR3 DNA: TGTGCCAGCAGCACTGCTAACCCCTCTAGCGGTACGAACACCGGGGAGCTGTTTTTT; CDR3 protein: CASSTANPSSGTNTGELFF
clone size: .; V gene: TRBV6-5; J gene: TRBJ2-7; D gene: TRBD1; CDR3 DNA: TGTGCCAGCGGGTCATGGGACAGAAGCTACGAGCAGTACTTC; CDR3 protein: CASGSWDRSYEQYF
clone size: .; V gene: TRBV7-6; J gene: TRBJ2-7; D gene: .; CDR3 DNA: TGTGCCAGCAGCTTATTAGACGAGCAGTACTTC; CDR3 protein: CASSLLDEQYF
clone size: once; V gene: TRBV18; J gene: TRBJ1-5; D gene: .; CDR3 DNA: TGTGCCAGCTCACCATCCACGAACAACAATCAGCCCCAGCATTTT; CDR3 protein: CASSPSTNNNQPQHF
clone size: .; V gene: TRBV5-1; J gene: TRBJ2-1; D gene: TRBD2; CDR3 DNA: TGCGCCAGCAGCCCTACCGGGACTAGCGGGAGAGGGTGGGAGCAGTTCTTC; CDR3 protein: CASSPTGTSGRGWEQFF
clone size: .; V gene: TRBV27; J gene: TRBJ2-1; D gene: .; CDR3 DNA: TGTGCCAGCAGTTATCAGGACTACAATGAGCAGTTCTTC; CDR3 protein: CASSYQDYNEQFF
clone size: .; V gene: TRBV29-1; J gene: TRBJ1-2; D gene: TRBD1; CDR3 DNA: TGCAGCGTTGATGGAGGGGGCGGAAACTATGGCTACACCTTC; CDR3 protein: CSVDGGGGNYGYTF